These 25 T cell receptor beta chains were sequenced from one sample in a study of regulatory T cells in long-lasting Graves disease. Time point reported: newly diagnosed GD, antithyroid drugs for less than 3 months. RNA isolated from PBMCs was used to make the TCR library. Construction of TCR beta libraries relied on iRepertoire HTBI primers and on Arm-PCR targeting CDR3 regions. Each CDR3 protein is one row after TCRdb ran MiXCR on the multiplex PCR reads. Found here are approximately 400,000 distinct CDR3 sequences, roughly 12% of them singletons; the top ten hold about 19%. This sample also appeared in a second study, on T cells in Graves' hyperthyroidism and ophthalmopathy.

The sequencing used peripheral blood mononuclear cells (PBMCs), collected at new diagnosis, from a patient treated with antithyroid drugs. The receptors originated from a young woman with Graves disease.

This clonotype showed up many times. This chain links TRBV28 with TRBJ2-5; D uncertain. The V end lost 5 bases, the J end lost 3 bases, and 10 bases lay between the germline ends. Germline V gene data show CDR1 as MDHEN and CDR2 as SYDVKM. This CDR3 is 13 amino acids long. The CDR3: CASSQGREETQYF. CDR3 nucleotide sequence: TGTGCCAGCAGTCAAGGACGGGAAGAGACCCAGTACTTC.

Points on this clonotype: Since a much larger clone is just one base distant, this may be a read error. The CDR3 here is CASSQSDRSEYTF. CDR3 sequence (DNA): TGTGCCAGCAGCCAATCGGACAGGTCCGAGTACACCTTC. The chain couples TRBV3-1 to TRBJ1-2, with TRBD1 matching 7 bases. Germline-derived CDR1 and CDR2 are LGHDT and YNNKEL (reference sequence). V lost 2 bases to trimming and J lost 11 bases; unmatched junction nucleotides: 8. CDR3 length equals 13 residues.

Note on this clonotype: Just one base apart from a much larger clone, this may be a read error. Given the absence of the conserved phenylalanine or tryptophan at the CDR3 end, a read error is likely. The V gene is TRBV12-3 or TRBV12-4, the J gene TRBJ1-2, with TRBD1 identical over 7 bases. This CDR3 comprises 13 residues. The junction had 5 bases not matched to a gene; V was cut back by 6 bases and J by 4 bases. CDR3 in DNA: TGTGCCAGCAGCCAGACAGGGACCTATGGCTACACCCTC. Translating it yields CASSQTGTYGYTL.

The chain uses TRBV7-9 and TRBJ1-1; D uncertain. Trimming took off 6 bases at V and 1 base at J, with 9 bases between the two ends. CDR3 size: 13 residues. Germline V gives CDR1 SEHNR, CDR2 FQNEAQ (reference sequence). The CDR3 sequence is CASSSVENTEAFF. As DNA, the CDR3 is TGTGCCAGCAGTTCAGTGGAGAACACTGAAGCTTTCTTT. Full variable domain (missing parts from reference TRBV7-9 and TRBJ1-1): DTGVSQNPRHKITKRGQNVTFRCDPISEHNRLYWYRQTLGQGPEFLTYFQNEAQLEKSRLLSDRFSAERPKGSFSTLEIQRTEQGDSAMYLCASSSVENTEAFFGQGTRLTVV.

This chain connects TRBV7-2 to TRBJ2-2; D might be TRBD1 or TRBD2, each matching 7 bases. The V end was cut by 3 bases, the J end by 2 bases, with 22 bases between. The CDR3 length is 19 residues. Germline-derived CDR1 and CDR2 are SGHTA and FQGNSA. The CDR3 protein is CASSFRGGKGALNTGELFF. The CDR3, as DNA: TGTGCCAGCAGCTTTAGGGGGGGAAAGGGGGCCCTCAACACCGGGGAGCTGTTTTTT.

This clonotype showed up many times. The V gene is TRBV12-3 or TRBV12-4, the J gene TRBJ2-7, with 9 bases lining up with TRBD2. This CDR3 is built from 16 residues. J gave up 0 bases and V 5 bases, and 8 bases lay outside the gene matches. The CDR3 spells CASSLVAGESSYEQYF. DNA of the CDR3: TGTGCCAGCAGTCTAGTAGCGGGAGAGAGCTCCTACGAGCAGTACTTC.

V gene TRBV25-1 combines with J gene TRBJ2-1, with TRBD1 matching 7 bases. V lost 2 bases and J lost 4; bases outside the gene matches: 5. The germline gives CDR1 MGHDK, CDR2 SYGVNS. CDR3 length equals 15 residues. The CDR3 reads CASSEPQGKYNEQFF. In nucleotides, the CDR3 is TGTGCCAGCAGTGAACCACAGGGGAAATACAATGAGCAGTTCTTC.

Many counts were recorded for this clonotype. The CDR3, as DNA: TGTGCCAGCAGTTTGAAAGGAGATGGGTATGGCTACACCTTC. Amino acids: CASSLKGDGYGYTF. The chain has TRBV27 and TRBJ1-2, with D unclear. Between the trimmed V and J ends, which lost 3 bases and 5 bases, there was a span of 13 bases. Germline-derived CDR1 and CDR2 are MNHEY and SMNVEV (reference sequence). The CDR3 runs to 14 residues.

This clonotype has just a few counts. The chain uses TRBV7-3 and TRBJ2-1; D call uncertain. The CDR3 length is 15 residues. The V gene lost 3 bases and the J gene lost 3 bases, with 12 bases spanning the gap. Germline V gene data show CDR1 as SGHTA and CDR2 as FQGTGA. CDR3 region: CASSLMGNIYNEQFF. The CDR3 DNA reads as TGTGCCAGCAGCTTGATGGGAAATATCTACAATGAGCAGTTCTTC.

This clonotype was picked up many times. J is TRBJ1-1 and V is TRBV7-8; no reliable D call. Per germline, CDR1 SGHVS and CDR2 FQNEAQ. Trimming cost V 5 bases and J 11 bases, with 21 bases left between them. The CDR3 sequence is 14 residues long. CDR3 DNA sequence: TGTGCCAGCAGCCCCATGTCAGGCACCCCCCGGGCTTTCTTT. It specifies CASSPMSGTPRAFF.

V usage is TRBV10-3 and J usage is TRBJ2-5; either TRBD1 or TRBD2 may supply D (6 bases each). Germline assignment: CDR1 ENHRY and CDR2 SYGVKD. Trimming left V 0 bases short and J 0 bases short, with 14 bases between. The CDR3 sequence is 17 residues long. This chain's CDR3 is CAISESVRGENQETQYF. The CDR3 coding sequence is TGTGCCATCAGTGAGTCGGTAAGGGGGGAGAACCAAGAGACCCAGTACTTC.

The chain uses TRBV6-9 and TRBJ1-4, with D possibly matching TRBD1 (5 bases). The CDR3 has 15 amino acids. The germline V gene encodes CDR1 MNHGY and CDR2 SVAAGI. V gave up 3 bases and J gave up 3 bases, with 11 bases separating them. Here the CDR3 DNA reads TGTGCCAGCAGTTACAGCCGGGGGGCTAATGAAAAACTGTTTTTT. Its protein product is CASSYSRGANEKLFF.

This chain uses TRBV19 with TRBJ1-2; D gene unclear. Trimming left V 7 bases short and J 4 bases short, with 10 bases between. In germline, CDR1 is LNHDA, CDR2 SQIVND (reference sequence). The CDR3 sequence is 12 residues long. The CDR3 DNA is TGTGCCAGTAAAGAACAGTCCTATGGCTACACCTTC. Its translation: CASKEQSYGYTF.

This clonotype was seen only a few times. V and J are TRBV29-1 and TRBJ2-4, with TRBD1 matching over 10 bases. V dropped 6 bases and J dropped 0; count of bases not matched to a gene: 5. The CDR3 has 15 amino acids. Germline loops: CDR1 SQVTM, CDR2 ANQGSEA. Here the CDR3 DNA reads TGCAGCGTCCGACAGGGGGCGCTAGCCAAAAACATTCAGTACTTC. Translated, it gives CSVRQGALAKNIQYF.

Details on this clonotype: An end of the junction differs from the germline gene, which may be a read error. In DNA form, the CDR3 reads TGCGCCAGCAGTGAGTCGGGCGGGCTCTCCCCAGATGCGCAGTATTTT. Its translation is CASSESGGLSPDAQYF. This chain connects TRBV10-1 to TRBJ2-3; D perhaps matches TRBD2 (5 bases). Germline values: CDR1 WNHNN, CDR2 SYGVQD (reference sequence). The CDR3 contains 16 residues.

This clonotype was picked up many times. The chain uses TRBV12-3 or TRBV12-4 and TRBJ2-5; perhaps D is TRBD1 or TRBD2 (5 bases each). Trimming took off 5 bases at V and 5 bases at J, with 24 bases between the two ends. This CDR3 comprises 17 residues. The CDR3: CASSLPGREQAVETQYF. Written as DNA, the CDR3 is TGTGCCAGCAGTCTACCGGGACGCGAGCAGGCGGTGGAGACCCAGTACTTC.

In its sample, this clonotype was seen many times. J is TRBJ2-7 and V is TRBV6-5; D gene uncertain. CDR1 MNHEY and CDR2 SVGAGI come from the germline V gene. The CDR3 length is 19 residues. The germline V and J ends were trimmed by 4 bases and 0 bases, with 25 bases remaining between them. CDR3 DNA sequence: TGTGCCAGCAGTTCCCGCCGAGCAACCGTTTTAGTCCCCTCCTACGAGCAGTACTTC. Translated, it gives CASSSRRATVLVPSYEQYF.

This clonotype occurred many times. The gene calls are TRBV24-1 and TRBJ2-2; D is unclear. CDR3 length equals 13 residues. Germline CDR1 is KGHDR and CDR2 is SFDVKD. Trimming removed 4 bases at V and 3 bases at J, with 5 bases between. The CDR3 coding sequence is TGTGCCACCAGTGAAAGATACACCGGGGAGCTGTTTTTT. Translating gives CATSERYTGELFF.

This clonotype was counted once. In nucleotides, the CDR3 is TGTGCCAGCAGCGTAGACCTAGCCCAAGGCGAGCAGTACTTC. Translating gives CASSVDLAQGEQYF. The J gene is TRBJ2-7, the V gene TRBV9, with D perhaps matching TRBD2 (5 bases). Trimming took 0 bases from V and 6 from J, leaving 13 bases between them. In germline, CDR1 is SGDLS, CDR2 YYNGEE. This CDR3 comprises 14 residues.

This clonotype has at least ten counts. The rearrangement joins TRBV20-1 to TRBJ2-2; 8 bases agree with TRBD1. With 6 bases clipped from V and 3 bases from J, the junction kept 6 bases outside the gene matches. Germline V gene sequence: CDR1 DFQATT, CDR2 SNEGSKA (reference sequence). This CDR3 is 14 amino acids long. In DNA, the CDR3 is TGCAGTGCCGGGGACAGGTTTGACACCGGGGAGCTGTTTTTT. It encodes CSAGDRFDTGELFF.

This clonotype came up many times. The gene calls are TRBV13 and TRBJ2-5; maybe TRBD1 (5 bases). V dropped 5 bases and J dropped 1 base, with 17 bases sitting between them. Germline V gene lookup returns CDR1 PRHDT and CDR2 FYEKMQ (reference sequence). The CDR3 spans 16 residues. This CDR3 reads CASSHSDLGRQETQYF. CDR3 in DNA: TGTGCCAGCAGCCACTCCGACCTGGGGCGCCAAGAGACCCAGTACTTC.

This clonotype was picked up many times. The chain couples TRBV7-6 to TRBJ1-2; D is ambiguous. Germline loops: CDR1 SGHVS, CDR2 FNYEAQ. CDR3 length: 16 residues. The V end lost 1 base, the J end lost 8 bases, and 20 bases lay between the germline ends. This CDR3 is CASSLEPTANYEGYTF. The CDR3 region has the DNA TGTGCCAGCAGCTTAGAGCCCACAGCGAACTATGAAGGCTACACCTTC.

Ten or more counts support this clonotype. The CDR3 loop is CASIPNLSITNTEAFF. For the CDR3, the DNA is TGTGCCAGCATCCCCAATTTATCAATTACGAACACTGAAGCTTTCTTT. The chain joins TRBV28 to TRBJ1-1, with no clear D. Trimming removed 7 bases at V and 1 base at J, with 19 bases between. The CDR3 has 16 residues. In germline, CDR1 is MDHEN, CDR2 SYDVKM.

The sample holds a few counts of this clonotype. The chain couples TRBV5-8 to TRBJ1-3; D call uncertain. CDR1 is SGHTS, CDR2 YDEGEE, per germline. Trimming stripped 1 base from V and 8 bases from J, with 10 bases between. The CDR3 length is 13 residues. The DNA for the CDR3 is TGTGCCAGCAGCTTGATGATGCCCGACACCATATATTTT. Amino acids: CASSLMMPDTIYF.

This clonotype showed up many times. The chain links TRBV6-2 or TRBV6-3 to TRBJ2-4; the D gene is possibly TRBD1 (6 bases). V dropped 10 bases and J dropped 0 bases, with 16 bases sitting between them. In germline, CDR1 is MNHEY, CDR2 SVGEGT. CDR3 length: 15 amino acids. CDR3 protein: CATQDSRIAKNIQYF. DNA for the CDR3: TGTGCCACCCAGGACAGCCGAATAGCCAAAAACATTCAGTACTTC.